These 31 T cell receptor beta chains were sequenced from one sample in a study of blood T cell repertoires in COVID-19. Generated by immunoSEQ multiplex PCR, the TCRdb table keeps only in-frame clones and is missing some. The table has over 150,000 clones, roughly 87% seen once. Sequenced input: peripheral blood. These receptors originate from a woman in her fifties or sixties who had recovered from COVID-19.

The chain joins TRBV7-8 to TRBJ2-3, with 11 bases matching TRBD2. CDR1 is SGHVS, CDR2 FQNEAQ, per germline. V dropped 4 bases and J dropped 2; count of bases not matched to a gene: 2. The CDR3 has 15 amino acids. CDR3 sequence (DNA): TGTGCCAGCAGCTCGACTAGCGGGATCACAGATACGCAGTATTTT. Its translation: CASSSTSGITDTQYF. Looking up the rest from reference TRBV7-8 and TRBJ2-3 gives the full variable domain: GAGVSQSPRYKVAKRGQDVALRCDPISGHVSLFWYQQALGQGPEFLTYFQNEAQLDKSGLPSDRFFAERPEGSVSTLKIQRTQQEDSAVYLCASSSTSGITDTQYFGPGTRLTVL.

CDR3 sequence: CASSSTGERTDTQYF. The CDR3 region has the DNA TGTGCCAGCAGTTCGACAGGGGAACGCACAGATACGCAGTATTTT. The rearrangement links TRBV28 to TRBJ2-3, with 8 bases matching TRBD1. CDR3 length equals 15 residues. CDR1 and CDR2 (germline): MDHEN, SYDVKM. With 4 bases clipped from V and 1 base from J, the junction kept 4 bases outside the gene matches.

CDR3 protein: CASSLGGESTDTQYF. The CDR3, as DNA: TGTGCCAGCAGCTTGGGCGGGGAGAGCACAGATACGCAGTATTTT. This chain joins TRBV5-4 and TRBJ2-3, with D perhaps matching TRBD2 (6 bases). V lost 0 bases, J lost 0 bases, and 8 bases lay in between. Per the germline V gene, CDR1 is SGHNT and CDR2 is YYREEE (reference sequence). CDR3 length equals 15 residues.

The CDR3 reads CASSQVGGAVRTEAFF. The DNA for the CDR3 is TGCGCCAGCAGCCAAGTAGGGGGGGCAGTTCGAACTGAAGCTTTCTTT. The chain recombines TRBV4-1 with TRBJ1-1; the D gene is possibly TRBD1 (6 bases). Germline V gene sequence: CDR1 MGHRA, CDR2 YSYEKL. The CDR3 length is 16 residues. Deletions cut 1 base from V and 5 bases from J, with 17 bases between.

The rearrangement links TRBV29-1 to TRBJ2-1, with TRBD2 identical over 7 bases. Germline V gene data show CDR1 as SQVTM and CDR2 as ANQGSEA. The CDR3 sequence is 12 residues long. J lost 7 bases, V lost 2 bases, and 2 bases had no gene match. The chain's CDR3 is CSVEWGGNEQFF. The CDR3, as DNA: TGCAGCGTTGAATGGGGGGGGAATGAGCAGTTCTTC.

The gene calls are TRBV5-1 and TRBJ2-2; D ambiguous. CDR1 SGHRS and CDR2 YFSETQ come from the germline V gene. This CDR3 comprises 17 residues. V was cut by 3 bases and J by 0 bases, with 15 bases left in between. The DNA for the CDR3 is TGCGCCAGCAGCTACGGTGAAAGGAGCGCGAACACCGGGGAGCTGTTTTTT. This translates into CASSYGERSANTGELFF.

This chain uses TRBV6-2 or TRBV6-3 with TRBJ1-1; tentative D call: TRBD1 (6 bases). The CDR3 is 12 residues long. Trimming shortened V by 3 bases and J by 12 bases, and 14 bases separated the two germline ends. Germline CDR1 MNHEY, CDR2 SVGEGT. DNA of the CDR3: TGTGCCAGCAGTTATCAGGGCAGGGGAACTTTCTTT. Amino acids: CASSYQGRGTFF.

The rearrangement joins TRBV7-9 to TRBJ1-2, with a possible D match to TRBD1 (5 bases). Germline V gene sequence: CDR1 SEHNR, CDR2 FQNEAQ (reference sequence). V lost 3 bases and J lost 5, with 10 bases in between. CDR3 length equals 13 residues. The CDR3 region has the DNA TGTGCCAGCAGCTTTGGGGCTGGGTATGGCTACACCTTC. This encodes CASSFGAGYGYTF.

The chain carries TRBV11-3 and TRBJ2-5, with 9 bases fitting TRBD2. J gave up 2 bases and V 5 bases, and 6 bases lay outside the gene matches. Germline-derived CDR1 and CDR2 are SGHNT and YENEEA. The CDR3 runs 15 residues. CDR3 nucleotide sequence: TGTGCCAGCAGCCGCAGCGGGGGGCCACAAGAGACCCAGTACTTC. Translation gives CASSRSGGPQETQYF.

The chain carries TRBV6-6 and TRBJ1-4, with 7 nucleotides matching TRBD1. V was pared by 2 bases and J by 0 bases, with 0 bases of the junction left unmatched. CDR1 is MNHNY and CDR2 is SVGAGI in the germline V gene (reference sequence). CDR3 length equals 15 residues. The CDR3 loop is CASSYQGATNEKLFF. The CDR3 region has the DNA TGTGCCAGCAGTTACCAGGGGGCAACTAATGAAAAACTGTTTTTT.

This clone has more than one count but fewer than ten. The chain uses TRBV19 and TRBJ1-1; 7 positions agree with TRBD1. CDR1 and CDR2 from the germline V gene are LNHDA and SQIVND (reference sequence). The ends lost 7 bases at V and 1 base at J; junction bases unmatched: 6. This CDR3 region has 14 residues. CDR3 sequence reads: CASTRDRANTEAFF. CDR3 nucleotides: TGTGCCAGTACCCGTGACAGGGCGAACACTGAAGCTTTCTTT.

This clone was observed a handful of times. The chain uses TRBV19 and TRBJ1-2, with 8 bases that match TRBD1. The CDR3 extends over 13 amino acids. The germline V gene has CDR1 LNHDA and CDR2 SQIVND (reference sequence). Trimming at V came to 3 bases and at J to 9 bases, leaving 6 bases not matched to a gene. CDR3 sequence: CASSIGTGQRYTF. CDR3 nucleotides: TGTGCCAGTAGTATTGGGACAGGCCAGCGCTACACCTTC.

V and J are TRBV4-3 and TRBJ2-7; possible D gene TRBD2, 6 bases. CDR1 is LGHNA and CDR2 is YSLEER in the germline V gene. Trimming stripped 1 base from V and 6 bases from J, with 10 bases between. The CDR3 contains 13 residues. The CDR3 is CASSQAQGGEQYF. In nucleotides, the CDR3 is TGCGCCAGCAGCCAAGCCCAGGGAGGCGAGCAGTACTTC.

The V gene is TRBV20-1, the J gene TRBJ2-7; no clear D gene. Germline V gene data show CDR1 as DFQATT and CDR2 as SNEGSKA (reference sequence). V lost 3 bases to trimming and J lost 7 bases, with 13 bases between them. The CDR3 totals 12 residues. The CDR3 coding sequence is TGCAGTGCTAGTCCCAGGCCCGAGGAGCAGTACTTC. Encoded protein: CSASPRPEEQYF.

The chain has TRBV15 and TRBJ2-2, with 11 bases lining up with TRBD2. The CDR3 is made up of 19 amino acids. J lost 2 bases, V lost 0 bases, and 8 bases had no gene match. CDR1 LNHNV and CDR2 YYDKDF come from the germline V gene (reference sequence). The CDR3 sequence is CATSRDIRLAGGNTGELFF. The DNA of the CDR3 is TGTGCCACCAGCAGAGATATCCGGCTAGCGGGGGGTAACACCGGGGAGCTGTTTTTT.

The V call is TRBV5-1, the J call TRBJ1-2; D gene unclear. V lost 0 bases and J lost 0, with 9 bases in between. Germline V gene lookup returns CDR1 SGHRS and CDR2 YFSETQ. The CDR3 contains 15 residues. The chain's CDR3 is CASSLGFTANYGYTF. CDR3 nucleotides: TGCGCCAGCAGCTTGGGGTTTACAGCTAACTATGGCTACACCTTC.

The chain uses TRBV7-9 and TRBJ2-7; the D is unclear. The V end was cut by 4 bases, the J end by 2 bases, with 9 bases between. The CDR3 sequence is 13 residues long. Germline assignment: CDR1 SEHNR and CDR2 FQNEAQ (reference sequence). The CDR3 coding sequence is TGTGCCAGCAGCTCCAGATCTCCCTACGAGCAGTACTTC. It codes for CASSSRSPYEQYF. Full variable domain (outside the CDR3, taken from reference TRBV7-9 and TRBJ2-7): DTGVSQNPRHKITKRGQNVTFRCDPISEHNRLYWYRQTLGQGPEFLTYFQNEAQLEKSRLLSDRFSAERPKGSFSTLEIQRTEQGDSAMYLCASSSRSPYEQYFGPGTRLTVT.

The V and J genes are TRBV6-1 and TRBJ2-5, with a weak D call TRBD2 (6 bases). CDR1 is MNHNS and CDR2 is SASEGT in the germline V gene. This CDR3 is 14 amino acids long. Trimming shortened V by 3 bases and J by 5 bases, and 13 bases separated the two germline ends. CDR3 loop: CASSDGGPTETQYF. The DNA for the CDR3 is TGTGCCAGCAGTGACGGAGGGCCAACGGAGACCCAGTACTTC.

This chain links TRBV25-1 with TRBJ1-2; TRBD1 aligns across 8 bases. This CDR3 contains 16 residues. Per germline, CDR1 MGHDK and CDR2 SYGVNS. J gave up 5 bases and V 2 bases, and 10 bases lay outside the gene matches. The CDR3: CASSEPGQESHYGYTF. In DNA, the CDR3 is TGTGCCAGCAGTGAACCGGGACAGGAATCCCATTATGGCTACACCTTC.

The rearrangement uses TRBV5-1 and TRBJ1-1; D ambiguous. This CDR3 has 16 residues. From germline, CDR1 is SGHRS and CDR2 YFSETQ. V dropped 1 base and J dropped 0 bases, with 13 bases sitting between them. The CDR3 is CASSLTIIGLNTEAFF. In nucleotides, the CDR3 is TGCGCCAGCAGCTTGACTATCATCGGTTTGAACACTGAAGCTTTCTTT.

The chain couples TRBV28 to TRBJ1-5; TRBD1 is a possible D gene (5 bases). The CDR3 has 13 amino acids. V lost 7 bases and J 3 bases, leaving 10 bases between the germline ends. Looked up from germline, CDR1 is MDHEN and CDR2 is SYDVKM. Here the CDR3 reads CASNSGHNQPQHF. CDR3 DNA: TGTGCCAGCAACTCAGGGCACAATCAGCCCCAGCATTTT. Using reference TRBV28 and TRBJ1-5 for the parts outside the CDR3, the full variable domain is DVKVTQSSRYLVKRTGEKVFLECVQDMDHENMFWYRQDPGLGLRLIYFSYDVKMKEKGDIPEGYSVSREKKERFSLILESASTNQTSMYLCASNSGHNQPQHFGDGTRLSIL.

This clone was found a few times. The V gene is TRBV19, the J gene TRBJ1-2, with no clear D. The length of the CDR3 is 12 residues. Germline CDR1 is LNHDA and CDR2 is SQIVND (reference sequence). V lost 6 bases and J lost 3, with 8 bases in between. CDR3 nucleotide sequence: TGTGCCAGTAGACCAGATTACTATGGCTACACCTTC. Translated, it gives CASRPDYYGYTF.

The chain links TRBV4-1 to TRBJ1-2; perhaps TRBD1 as D (6 bases). Germline V CDR1 and CDR2: MGHRA, YSYEKL. The V end was cut by 1 base, the J end by 3 bases, with 6 bases between. The CDR3 is 13 residues long. The CDR3 region is CASSQGQDYGYTF. CDR3 DNA sequence: TGCGCCAGCAGCCAAGGACAGGACTATGGCTACACCTTC.

V usage is TRBV5-1 and J usage is TRBJ2-7, with D perhaps matching TRBD1 (6 bases). Trimming left V 4 bases short and J 1 base short, with 18 bases between. The germline gives CDR1 SGHRS, CDR2 YFSETQ. CDR3 length: 16 amino acids. The CDR3 here is CASSDPITGNSYEQYF. In DNA form, the CDR3 reads TGCGCCAGCAGCGACCCGATCACAGGGAATTCCTACGAGCAGTACTTC. Complete variable domain (other parts from reference TRBV5-1 and TRBJ2-7): KAGVTQTPRYLIKTRGQQVTLSCSPISGHRSVSWYQQTPGQGLQFLFEYFSETQRNKGNFPGRFSGRQFSNSRSEMNVSTLELGDSALYLCASSDPITGNSYEQYFGPGTRLTVT.

This sequence joins TRBV28 and TRBJ2-7; tentatively, D is TRBD1 (6 bases). Germline values: CDR1 MDHEN, CDR2 SYDVKM. Trimming took off 4 bases at V and 0 bases at J, with 10 bases between the two ends. This CDR3 is 14 amino acids long. The chain's CDR3 is CASSSPGASYEQYF. CDR3 in DNA: TGTGCCAGCAGTTCCCCAGGGGCCTCCTACGAGCAGTACTTC.

This sequence joins TRBV19 and TRBJ2-1, with 9 bases fitting TRBD1. The V gene's germline CDR1 is LNHDA and CDR2 SQIVND (reference sequence). Germline trimming cut 4 bases from V and 8 bases from J; bases unmatched to any gene: 6. The CDR3 runs to 14 residues. This CDR3 is CASSSRDRAYEQFF. The CDR3 nucleotides are TGTGCCAGTAGTAGCCGGGACAGGGCCTATGAGCAGTTCTTC.

The J gene is TRBJ1-1, the V gene TRBV5-1; D unclear. V lost 4 bases, J lost 11 bases, and 18 bases lay in between. The CDR3 consists of 13 residues. The V gene's germline CDR1 is SGHRS and CDR2 YFSETQ. The CDR3 bases are TGCGCCAGCAGCGTCGGAGGTCGGGGTGAGGCTTTCTTT. It encodes CASSVGGRGEAFF. Together with reference TRBV5-1 and TRBJ1-1, the CDR3 gives the full variable domain: KAGVTQTPRYLIKTRGQQVTLSCSPISGHRSVSWYQQTPGQGLQFLFEYFSETQRNKGNFPGRFSGRQFSNSRSEMNVSTLELGDSALYLCASSVGGRGEAFFGQGTRLTVV.

CDR3 bases: TGTGCCAGCAGCTTTCAGGGGGCTGTCCAAGAGACCCAGTACTTC. As protein: CASSFQGAVQETQYF. J is TRBJ2-5 and V is TRBV7-6; TRBD1 agrees at 8 bases. The CDR3 covers 15 residues. After removal of 3 bases from V and 1 base from J, the junction contained 4 bases not matched to a gene. Germline CDR1 and CDR2: SGHVS and FNYEAQ.

V usage is TRBV2 and J usage is TRBJ1-5, with TRBD1 matching 9 bases. Germline CDR1 SNHLY, CDR2 FYNNEI. This CDR3 region has 15 residues. Trimming at V came to 5 bases and at J to 4 bases, leaving 6 bases not matched to a gene. Here the CDR3 reads CASSILGTGNQPQHF. CDR3 sequence (DNA): TGTGCCAGCAGTATCCTAGGGACAGGGAATCAGCCCCAGCATTTT.

The chain joins TRBV4-3 to TRBJ2-1; maybe TRBD1 (6 bases). The CDR3 runs 17 residues. Germline CDR1 LGHNA, CDR2 YSLEER. With 1 base removed from V and 4 bases from J, the gap between germline ends came to 17 bases. Here the CDR3 reads CASSQVPSQGSYNEQFF. Here the CDR3 DNA reads TGCGCCAGCAGCCAAGTACCCTCACAGGGATCATACAATGAGCAGTTCTTC.

This rearrangement joins TRBV5-1 to TRBJ2-3, with TRBD2 matching 14 bases. V dropped 6 bases and J dropped 3; count of bases not matched to a gene: 12. From germline, CDR1 is SGHRS and CDR2 YFSETQ. CDR3 length: 18 residues. CDR3 nucleotides: TGCGCCAGCACCCCGCGGACTAGCGGGGGGCCTTGGACAGATACGCAGTATTTT. Residues: CASTPRTSGGPWTDTQYF. Together with reference TRBV5-1 and TRBJ2-3, the CDR3 gives the full variable domain: KAGVTQTPRYLIKTRGQQVTLSCSPISGHRSVSWYQQTPGQGLQFLFEYFSETQRNKGNFPGRFSGRQFSNSRSEMNVSTLELGDSALYLCASTPRTSGGPWTDTQYFGPGTRLTVL.